This T cell receptor beta chain was identified in a study of cytomegalovirus exposure and HLA in healthy donors. A note on this clone: Its target is unknown.

The PCR was carried out with 60 Vbeta primers and 13 Jbeta primers. Method: immunoSEQ multiplex PCR; TCRdb's copy keeps in-frame clones and lacks some. The sample lists more than 95,000 clones; 78% were seen once. Germline CDR1 and CDR2: SGDLS and YYNGEE. This CDR3 has 15 amino acids. V dropped 0 bases and J dropped 1 base, with 8 bases sitting between them. Study-wide findings and caveats: Later findings reportedly placed an Asian-associated ancestry cluster below the approximately 670-donor mean for N-insertions.

The V and J genes are TRBV9 and TRBJ1-5; D is unresolved. Sequences were obtained from PBMCs. The clonotype was recovered from a male donor in good health and CMV-seronegative. CDR3 bases: TGTGCCAGCAGCGTAGGGCCGGAGAGCAATCAGCCCCAGCATTTT. Encoded protein: CASSVGPESNQPQHF.